These 11 T cell receptor beta chains were sequenced from one sample in a study of blood T cell repertoires in COVID-19. Only in-frame clones appear in the TCRdb table, and some are missing; sequencing was by immunoSEQ multiplex PCR. The sample lists approximately 100,000 clones; around 85% were seen once. The specimen was peripheral blood. All receptors derive from a man of 80 years or more with acute or convalescent COVID-19.

This rearrangement joins TRBV7-3 to TRBJ2-5; 10 bases map to TRBD2. V lost 2 bases to trimming and J lost 5 bases; unmatched junction nucleotides: 8. CDR3 length equals 16 residues. Germline loops: CDR1 SGHTA, CDR2 FQGTGA. DNA for the CDR3: TGTGCCAGCAGCTTATTAGCGGGAGGCGGTGGGGAGACCCAGTACTTC. Translation gives CASSLLAGGGGETQYF.

This chain connects TRBV4-3 to TRBJ2-1; D may be TRBD2 (5 bases). CDR1 LGHNA and CDR2 YSLEER come from the germline V gene. V was trimmed by 3 bases and J by 8 bases, leaving 14 bases between them. The CDR3 runs 14 residues. The CDR3, as DNA: TGCGCCAGCAGCCATTTAGGTAGCGCTTATGAGCAGTTCTTC. It specifies CASSHLGSAYEQFF.

The V gene is TRBV19, the J gene TRBJ2-6, with D perhaps TRBD2 (6 bases). From germline, CDR1 is LNHDA and CDR2 SQIVND (reference sequence). This CDR3 region has 17 residues. Trimming took off 1 base at V and 4 bases at J, with 14 bases between the two ends. CDR3 coding DNA: TGTGCCAGTAGTATAGTTGTTGGAGGGGCCGGGGCCAACGTCCTGACTTTC. Amino acids: CASSIVVGGAGANVLTF.

In the case of this clone: Other nucleotide sequences from this sample produce the same CDR3. V and J are TRBV5-1 and TRBJ1-2; 7 nucleotides line up with TRBD1. With V trimmed by 4 bases and J by 2 bases, 5 bases remained unmatched. This CDR3 comprises 14 residues. CDR1 and CDR2 (germline): SGHRS, YFSETQ. The CDR3 nucleotides read TGCGCCAGCAGCCTGGGGACAGCAAACTATGGCTACACCTTC. Its protein product is CASSLGTANYGYTF.

The chain is built from TRBV19 and TRBJ2-2, with 14 nucleotides matching TRBD2. The junction had 8 bases not matched to a gene; V was cut back by 5 bases and J by 6 bases. The CDR3 runs to 17 residues. The germline gives CDR1 LNHDA, CDR2 SQIVND (reference sequence). CDR3 in DNA: TGTGCCAGTAGTGCCAAGACTAGCGGGAGGGCCTCCGGGGAGCTGTTTTTT. Protein: CASSAKTSGRASGELFF.

The chain is built from TRBV19 and TRBJ2-7; TRBD2 agrees at 7 bases. CDR1 is LNHDA and CDR2 is SQIVND in the germline V gene (reference sequence). This CDR3 region has 13 residues. V shed 10 bases, J shed 4 bases, and the junction held 10 bases outside the gene matches. CDR3 in amino acids: CATKSSGTYEQYF. For the CDR3, the DNA is TGTGCCACCAAATCTAGCGGTACATACGAGCAGTACTTC.

The chain has TRBV12-5 and TRBJ1-2, with 9 positions matching TRBD1. V dropped 3 bases and J dropped 4; count of bases not matched to a gene: 3. Looked up from germline, CDR1 is LGHNT and CDR2 is FRNRAP. The CDR3 spans 14 residues. DNA of the CDR3: TGTGCTAGTGGTTTACAGGGGGCCGGCTATGGCTACACCTTC. This gives the protein CASGLQGAGYGYTF.

This clone was seen only a few times. The chain links TRBV19 to TRBJ1-1; tentatively, D is TRBD1 (5 bases). The CDR3 extends over 17 amino acids. The germline gives CDR1 LNHDA, CDR2 SQIVND (reference sequence). V was trimmed by 3 bases and J by 2 bases, leaving 19 bases between them. This CDR3 is CASSIRPGGNLNTEAFF. CDR3 in DNA: TGTGCCAGTAGTATCCGACCTGGGGGGAACCTTAACACTGAAGCTTTCTTT.

V and J are TRBV5-1 and TRBJ1-4; the match to TRBD1 covers 9 bases. The germline V gene encodes CDR1 SGHRS and CDR2 YFSETQ. J gave up 0 bases and V 0 bases, and 6 bases lay outside the gene matches. The CDR3 has 18 residues. The CDR3 DNA reads TGCGCCAGCAGCTTGGATGGACAGGGGACTTCAACTAATGAAAAACTGTTTTTT. It codes for CASSLDGQGTSTNEKLFF.

The chain recombines TRBV19 with TRBJ1-5; D perhaps matches TRBD1 (5 bases). Germline V CDR1 and CDR2: LNHDA, SQIVND (reference sequence). V shed 9 bases and J shed 7 bases, with 19 bases lying between them. This CDR3 has 14 residues. CDR3 DNA sequence: TGTGCCAGCAGAGACCTACGCGCAGGGCAGCCCCAGCATTTT. Protein sequence: CASRDLRAGQPQHF. Using reference TRBV19 and TRBJ1-5 for the parts outside the CDR3, the full variable domain is DGGITQSPKYLFRKEGQNVTLSCEQNLNHDAMYWYRQDPGQGLRLIYYSQIVNDFQKGDIAEGYSVSREKKESFPLTVTSAQKNPTAFYLCASRDLRAGQPQHFGDGTRLSIL.

The chain combines TRBV11-2 with TRBJ1-3, with D possibly TRBD1 on 5 matching bases. This CDR3 comprises 15 residues. Trimming removed 5 bases from V and 4 bases from J, with 15 bases in between. Germline CDR1 SGHAT, CDR2 FQNNGV. For the CDR3, the DNA is TGTGCCAGCAGCCTGTCGGGGGGGGACGGAAACACCATATATTTT. This encodes CASSLSGGDGNTIYF.